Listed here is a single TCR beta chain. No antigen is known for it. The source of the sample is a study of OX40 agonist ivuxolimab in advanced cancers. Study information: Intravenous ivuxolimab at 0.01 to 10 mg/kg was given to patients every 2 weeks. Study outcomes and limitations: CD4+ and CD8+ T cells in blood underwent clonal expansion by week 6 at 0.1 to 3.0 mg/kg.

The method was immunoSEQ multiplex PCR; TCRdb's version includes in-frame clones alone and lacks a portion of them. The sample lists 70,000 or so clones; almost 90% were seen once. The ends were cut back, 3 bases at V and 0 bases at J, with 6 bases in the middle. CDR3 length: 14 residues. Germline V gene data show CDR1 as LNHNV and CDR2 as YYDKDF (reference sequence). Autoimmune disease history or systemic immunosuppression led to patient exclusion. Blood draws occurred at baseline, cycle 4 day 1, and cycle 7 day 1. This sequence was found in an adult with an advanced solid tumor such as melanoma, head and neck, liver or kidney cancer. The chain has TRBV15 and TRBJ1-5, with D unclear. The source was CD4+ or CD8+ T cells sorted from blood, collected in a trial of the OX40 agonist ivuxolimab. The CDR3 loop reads CATSRTASNQPQHF. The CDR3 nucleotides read TGTGCCACCAGCAGGACGGCTAGCAATCAGCCCCAGCATTTT.